This T cell receptor beta chain was sequenced for a study of metastatic and nonmetastatic thyroid tumors. Each patient came to thyroid surgery without any prior treatment (of any kind). CDR1 is GTSNPN, CDR2 SVGIG, per germline (reference sequence). This CDR3 region has 14 residues. V shed 2 bases and J shed 4 bases, with 15 bases lying between them. The authors' processing: It was from CDR3 differences across clinicopathological groups that a distant-metastasis classifier for papillary thyroid cancer was built. TCRdb re-called the PCR reads via MiXCR. TCRdb, not the original authors, processed these V and J calls. This table has about 52,000 clones, about a sixth appearing once.

The sample comprised blood. The sequence was collected from a female donor with papillary thyroid cancer or a benign thyroid nodule (not recorded which). Some clones in this sample may be carry-over from other donors' samples. V gene TRBV30 combines with J gene TRBJ2-7; D tentatively fits TRBD1 or TRBD2 (5 bases each). The CDR3 DNA follows: TGTGCCTGGAGTATATCCGGGACGGCTTACGAGCAGTACTTC. This sequence encodes CAWSISGTAYEQYF. The variable domain in full, completed from reference TRBV30 and TRBJ2-7, reads SQTIHQWPATLVQPVGSPLSLECTVEGTSNPNLYWYRQAAGRGLQLLFYSVGIGQISSEVPQNLSASRPQDRQFILSSKKLLLSDSGFYLCAWSISGTAYEQYFGPGTRLTVT.